This T cell receptor beta chain comes out of a study of blood T cell repertoires in COVID-19. On the study more broadly: The United States, Italy and Spain provided the acute and convalescent COVID-19 samples.

Under the authors' procedure: Counts of nucleated cells, estimated from reference gene primer amplification, were obtained. Sequencing used immunoSEQ multiplex PCR; TCRdb keeps in-frame clones, though not all of them. V, J and clone size are taken as reported in that table, and D and trimming were inferred from the DNA itself. Here the sample spans 470,000 or so clones, 85% to 90% being singletons. The V gene's germline CDR1 is SGDLS and CDR2 YYNGEE. This CDR3 region has 17 residues. The junction had 16 bases not matched to a gene; V was cut back by 6 bases and J by 5 bases. This TCR was sampled from a woman under 40 with acute or convalescent COVID-19. V and J are TRBV9 and TRBJ1-4; TRBD1 matches 7 bases. Sequenced material: peripheral blood. CDR3 DNA sequence: TGTGCCAGCATAACGCTAGGAGGGGGACAGAAGAATGAAAAACTGTTTTTT. Translating it yields CASITLGGGQKNEKLFF. Complete variable domain (other parts from reference TRBV9 and TRBJ1-4): DSGVTQTPKHLITATGQRVTLRCSPRSGDLSVYWYQQSLDQGLQFLIQYYNGEERAKGNILERFSAQQFPDLHSELNLSSLELGDSALYFCASITLGGGQKNEKLFFGSGTQLSVL.